A single sample is the source of the 18 T cell receptor beta chains below, sequenced in a study of blood T cell repertoires in COVID-19 (dated by TCRdb to the early 2020s). The library relied on the immunoSEQ multiplex PCR assay. TCRdb limited this immuneACCESS table to in-frame rearrangements with V and J called. A share of clones is missing; checked studies link under half to unresolved V genes, and the rest is unexplained. The sample table holds about 170,000 clones, of which around 87% were seen once. The ten largest clones add up to approximately 3.3% of the sample. Sequencing was done on a sample of peripheral blood. The receptors derive from a young man with active or convalescent COVID-19.

V usage is TRBV7-9 and J usage is TRBJ1-6; unclear D gene. The CDR3 length is 12 residues. Between the trimmed V and J ends, which lost 5 bases and 8 bases, there was a span of 7 bases. Germline V lookup: CDR1 SEHNR, CDR2 FQNEAQ (reference sequence). The CDR3 protein is CASSPRDSPLHF. The CDR3 bases are TGTGCCAGCAGCCCCCGGGATTCACCCCTCCACTTT.

This clone showed up just a few times. The rearrangement joins TRBV20-1 to TRBJ1-1; the D gene is possibly TRBD1 (6 bases). Deletions cut 3 bases from V and 0 bases from J, with 11 bases between. CDR1 is DFQATT, CDR2 SNEGSKA, per germline (reference sequence). The CDR3 covers 14 residues. The DNA for the CDR3 is TGCAGTGCTAGTTGGGGACAATTGAACACTGAAGCTTTCTTT. Amino acid sequence: CSASWGQLNTEAFF.

This CDR3 reads CASSYAGGYQPQHF. As DNA, the CDR3 is TGTGCCAGCAGTTACGCAGGGGGTTATCAGCCCCAGCATTTT. The J gene is TRBJ1-5, the V gene TRBV6-5; TRBD1 matches 7 bases. The CDR3 runs to 14 residues. Germline V gene sequence: CDR1 MNHEY, CDR2 SVGAGI. The V and J ends lost 2 bases and 5 bases, in that order; junction bases with no gene match: 3.

This clone was found a few times. J is TRBJ1-6 and V is TRBV19, with unresolved D. This CDR3 contains 15 residues. Trimming removed 1 base from V and 10 bases from J, with 14 bases in between. The V gene's germline CDR1 is LNHDA and CDR2 SQIVND (reference sequence). DNA of the CDR3: TGTGCCAGTAGTATAGGGGAGGGATGGTACTCACCCCTCCACTTT. As protein: CASSIGEGWYSPLHF. The whole variable domain, remainder taken from reference TRBV19 and TRBJ1-6, is DGGITQSPKYLFRKEGQNVTLSCEQNLNHDAMYWYRQDPGQGLRLIYYSQIVNDFQKGDIAEGYSVSREKKESFPLTVTSAQKNPTAFYLCASSIGEGWYSPLHFGNGTRLTVT.

V and J are TRBV7-2 and TRBJ2-1; 12 bases match TRBD2. The junction had 2 bases not matched to a gene; V was cut back by 4 bases and J by 7 bases. The CDR3 covers 14 residues. In germline, CDR1 is SGHTA, CDR2 FQGNSA. The CDR3 DNA sequence: TGTGCCAGCAGCTCTGGGACTAGCGGGAATGAGCAGTTCTTC. Encoded protein: CASSSGTSGNEQFF.

The chain recombines TRBV7-2 with TRBJ2-1; no firm D call. Germline V gene data show CDR1 as SGHTA and CDR2 as FQGNSA. CDR3 size: 13 residues. With 5 bases removed from V and 8 bases from J, the gap between germline ends came to 13 bases. In DNA, the CDR3 is TGTGCCAGCAGCCTCCGGGTGGGTGATGAGCAGTTCTTC. It translates to CASSLRVGDEQFF.

The chain joins TRBV4-3 to TRBJ2-7; D is possibly TRBD1 (6 bases). V was clipped by 0 bases and J by 3 bases, with 18 bases between them. The CDR3 consists of 17 residues. Germline CDR1 is LGHNA and CDR2 is YSLEER. CDR3 amino acids: CASSQDHLRDTRYEQYF. CDR3 DNA sequence: TGCGCCAGCAGCCAAGATCATTTACGGGACACACGCTACGAGCAGTACTTC.

The V call is TRBV6-5, the J call TRBJ2-7; TRBD1 matches at 7 bases. The ends lost 6 bases at V and 2 bases at J; junction bases unmatched: 10. The V gene's germline CDR1 is MNHEY and CDR2 SVGAGI. The CDR3 loop spans 15 amino acids. CDR3 nucleotide sequence: TGTGCCAGCAGACCGGGACAGAAAACAGCCTACGAGCAGTACTTC. This translates into CASRPGQKTAYEQYF.

In its sample, this clone was seen once. V and J are TRBV28 and TRBJ2-5; 7 bases align to TRBD2. In germline, CDR1 is MDHEN, CDR2 SYDVKM. V lost 6 bases, J lost 7 bases, and 14 bases stayed unmatched. CDR3 length: 15 residues. CDR3 nucleotides: TGTGCCAGCAGCCTTATGGGAGGGACCGGAGGGACCCAGTACTTC. This gives the protein CASSLMGGTGGTQYF.

This chain joins TRBV27 and TRBJ1-4; no clear D gene. Germline V CDR1 and CDR2: MNHEY, SMNVEV (reference sequence). This CDR3 is built from 15 residues. Trimming took off 3 bases at V and 7 bases at J, with 15 bases between the two ends. The CDR3 coding sequence is TGTGCCAGCAGTTTGATTGGTCCTCCGAGTGAAAAACTGTTTTTT. It specifies CASSLIGPPSEKLFF.

This clone was observed a single time. The chain employs TRBV6-5 and TRBJ2-2; D unclear. The length of the CDR3 is 13 residues. Trimming took off 11 bases at V and 1 base at J, with 11 bases between the two ends. The V gene's germline CDR1 is MNHEY and CDR2 SVGAGI. The CDR3 bases are TGTGCCGCCTACCTCTTGAACACCGGGGAGCTGTTTTTT. It specifies CAAYLLNTGELFF.

The J gene is TRBJ1-1, the V gene TRBV18; no clear D gene. This CDR3 spans 15 amino acids. CDR1 and CDR2 (germline): KGHSH, LQKENI. The V end lost 2 bases, the J end lost 3 bases, and 13 bases lay between the germline ends. The chain's CDR3 is CASSPLVAGDTEAFF. CDR3 in DNA: TGTGCCAGCTCACCATTAGTGGCAGGTGACACTGAAGCTTTCTTT.

The rearrangement uses TRBV12-5 and TRBJ1-5, with 8 bases identical to TRBD1. This CDR3 comprises 17 residues. After removal of 3 bases from V and 5 bases from J, the junction contained 12 bases not matched to a gene. Germline V gene sequence: CDR1 LGHNT, CDR2 FRNRAP. The CDR3 DNA reads as TGTGCTAGTGGTTTTGGGGGGGGCAGGGGGCTAGATCAGCCCCAGCATTTT. This translates into CASGFGGGRGLDQPQHF.

The rearrangement links TRBV28 to TRBJ1-4; D is uncertain. The CDR3 is 14 amino acids. Germline CDR1 reads MDHEN; CDR2 reads SYDVKM. Trimming left V 5 bases short and J 5 bases short, with 12 bases between. Here the CDR3 reads CASSPGTGNEKLFF. The DNA of the CDR3 is TGTGCCAGCAGTCCTGGTACGGGGAATGAAAAACTGTTTTTT.

The CDR3 is CASSGRTGRMYQPQHF. The CDR3 coding sequence is TGTGCCAGCAGTGGGAGGACAGGGAGAATGTATCAGCCCCAGCATTTT. This rearrangement joins TRBV28 to TRBJ1-5; 8 bases align to TRBD1. With 5 bases clipped from V and 5 bases from J, the junction kept 11 bases outside the gene matches. CDR3 length equals 16 residues. CDR1 and CDR2 (germline): MDHEN, SYDVKM.

This rearrangement joins TRBV7-8 to TRBJ1-1; D call uncertain. The length of the CDR3 is 14 residues. Germline assignment: CDR1 SGHVS and CDR2 FQNEAQ. V was cut by 3 bases and J by 5 bases, with 13 bases left in between. CDR3 DNA: TGTGCCAGCAGCTTTGGCACATCGGGAACTGAAGCTTTCTTT. Its protein is CASSFGTSGTEAFF.

The CDR3 DNA reads TGTGCCAGCAGCGAAACCTCAGGGACTGAAGCTTTCTTT. Residues: CASSETSGTEAFF. The chain employs TRBV6-4 and TRBJ1-1; D might be TRBD1 (5 bases). Trimming shortened V by 6 bases and J by 5 bases, and 13 bases separated the two germline ends. CDR3 size: 13 residues. Germline CDR1 and CDR2: MRHNA and SNTAGT.

The chain combines TRBV7-3 with TRBJ2-1; 13 bases fit TRBD2. CDR1 and CDR2 (germline): SGHTA, FQGTGA. J was trimmed by 6 bases and V by 5 bases; bases with no gene match: 10. The CDR3 consists of 17 residues. CDR3 region: CASSPGGLAGTVNEQFF. In nucleotides, the CDR3 is TGTGCCAGCAGCCCGGGGGGACTAGCGGGAACTGTCAATGAGCAGTTCTTC.